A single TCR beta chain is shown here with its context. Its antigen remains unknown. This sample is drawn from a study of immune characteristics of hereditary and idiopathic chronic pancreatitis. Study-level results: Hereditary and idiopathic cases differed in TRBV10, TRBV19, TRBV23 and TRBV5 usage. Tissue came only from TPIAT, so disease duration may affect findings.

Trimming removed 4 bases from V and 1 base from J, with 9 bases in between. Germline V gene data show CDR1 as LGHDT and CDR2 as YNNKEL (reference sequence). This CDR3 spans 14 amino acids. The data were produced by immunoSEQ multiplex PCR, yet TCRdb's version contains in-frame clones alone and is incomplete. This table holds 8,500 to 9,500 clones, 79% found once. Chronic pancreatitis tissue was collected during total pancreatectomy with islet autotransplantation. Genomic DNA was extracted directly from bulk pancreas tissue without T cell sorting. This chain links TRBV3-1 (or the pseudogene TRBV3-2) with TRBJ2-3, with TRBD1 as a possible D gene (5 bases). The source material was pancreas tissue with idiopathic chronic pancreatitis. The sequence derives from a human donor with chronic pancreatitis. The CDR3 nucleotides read TGTGCCAGCAGCCGTCAGACAGGCACAGATACGCAGTATTTT. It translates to CASSRQTGTDTQYF.